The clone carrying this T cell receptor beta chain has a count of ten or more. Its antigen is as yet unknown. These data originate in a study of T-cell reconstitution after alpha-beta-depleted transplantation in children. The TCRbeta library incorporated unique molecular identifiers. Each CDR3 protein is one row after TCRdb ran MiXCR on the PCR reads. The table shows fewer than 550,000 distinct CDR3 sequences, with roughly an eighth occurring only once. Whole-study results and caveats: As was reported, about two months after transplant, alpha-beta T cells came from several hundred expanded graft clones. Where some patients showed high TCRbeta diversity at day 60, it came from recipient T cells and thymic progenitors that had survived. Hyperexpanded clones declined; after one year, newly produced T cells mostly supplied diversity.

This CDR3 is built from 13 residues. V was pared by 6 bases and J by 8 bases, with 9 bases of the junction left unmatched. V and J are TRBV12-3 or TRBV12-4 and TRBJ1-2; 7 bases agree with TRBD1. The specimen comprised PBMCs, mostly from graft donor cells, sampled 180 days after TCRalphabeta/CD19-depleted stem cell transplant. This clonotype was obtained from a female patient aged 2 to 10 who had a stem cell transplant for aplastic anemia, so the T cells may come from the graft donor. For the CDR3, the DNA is TGTGCCAGCAGAAAGACAGGGATGGAAGGCTACACCTTC. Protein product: CASRKTGMEGYTF.